This T cell receptor (beta chain) is from a study of radiation and T cells in renal cell carcinoma. Time point here: blood 2 weeks post-SBRT. Sample treatment: 15 Gy SBRT to primary tumor, nephrectomy 4 weeks later. The germline CDR1 and CDR2 sequences are SGHVS and FQNEAQ. After removal of 11 bases from V and 2 bases from J, the junction contained 3 bases not matched to a gene. There are 13 residues in the CDR3. Libraries were prepared by immunoSEQ multiplex PCR; TCRdb keeps only in-frame clonotypes and omits some of them. In the table there are tens of thousands of clones, around 81% of which are singletons.

This sample comprised blood, obtained from a patient whose treatment included radiotherapy and nephrectomy. This chain connects TRBV7-8 to TRBJ2-6, with TRBD2 matching 7 bases. The clonotype originates from a man in his sixties with renal cell carcinoma. The DNA of the CDR3 is TGTGCCGCTCGGGGGGCTGGGGCCAACGTCCTGACTTTC. Protein product: CAARGAGANVLTF.